Reported below is one T cell receptor (beta chain). Its antigen is not known. The data are from a study of graft-versus-host responses after intestinal transplantation. Whole-study context: Transplant types were multivisceral, liver-intestinal, or isolated intestinal. Following induction with anti-thymocyte globulin, all recipients were given tacrolimus and steroids for about 3 years. General study findings and limits: There were GvH clones found in recipient marrow, and some of them appeared first in ileum or blood.

The CDR3 contains 16 residues. V gave up 8 bases and J gave up 7 bases; unmatched junction bases: 20. Germline V gene data show CDR1 as LGHNA and CDR2 as YSLEER. The repertoire was sequenced with immunoSEQ multiplex PCR; TCRdb's copy has only in-frame clones and lacks some. The sample includes 800 or so clones, 85% of them seen just once. Intraepithelial plus lamina propria lymphocytes were released by processing graft tissue. This TCR derives from a human patient who received an intestinal transplant, so some T cells may come from the graft donor. Here the sequenced sample was ileum tissue, taken 22 days after intestinal transplant. The rearrangement uses TRBV4-3 and TRBJ2-7; 7 nucleotides agree with TRBD2. The CDR3 is CASPQTVAGPGREQYF. CDR3 in DNA: TGCGCCAGCCCTCAGACGGTTGCAGGCCCCGGGAGGGAGCAGTACTTC.